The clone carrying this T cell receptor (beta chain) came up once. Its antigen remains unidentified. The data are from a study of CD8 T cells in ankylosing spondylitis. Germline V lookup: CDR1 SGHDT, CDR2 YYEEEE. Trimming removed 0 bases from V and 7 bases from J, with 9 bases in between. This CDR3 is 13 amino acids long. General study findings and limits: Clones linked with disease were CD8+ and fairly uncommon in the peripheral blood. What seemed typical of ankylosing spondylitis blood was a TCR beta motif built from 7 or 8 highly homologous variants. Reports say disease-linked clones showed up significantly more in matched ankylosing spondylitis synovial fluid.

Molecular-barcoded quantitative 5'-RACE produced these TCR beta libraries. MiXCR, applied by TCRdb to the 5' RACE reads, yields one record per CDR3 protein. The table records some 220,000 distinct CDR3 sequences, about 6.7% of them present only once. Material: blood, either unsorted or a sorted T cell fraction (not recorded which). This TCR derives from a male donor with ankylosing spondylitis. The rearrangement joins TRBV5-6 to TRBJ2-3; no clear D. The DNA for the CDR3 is TGTGCCAGCAGCTTGGGGGGTGGTAATACGCAGTATTTT. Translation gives CASSLGGGNTQYF.